This paragraph reports one TCR beta chain. Produced via immunoSEQ multiplex PCR; TCRdb's table is partial and in-frame only. The sample has over 80,000 clones; 91% are singletons. Trimming cost V 0 bases and J 1 base; bases outside gene matches: 9. The CDR3 sequence is 20 residues long. Per germline, CDR1 LGHDT and CDR2 YNNKEL (reference sequence). The data were taken from a study of control samples from healthy donors and cancer patients. The genes are TRBV3-1 (or the pseudogene TRBV3-2) and TRBJ2-6; TRBD1 aligns across 10 bases. The TCR comes from a man aged 30-40 years in good health. Source material: blood. The CDR3 DNA reads TGTGCCAGCAGCCAAGATGCCCTCGGGACAGGGGCATCTGGGGCCAACGTCCTGACTTTC. Protein product: CASSQDALGTGASGANVLTF.